The 26 T cell receptor beta chains given below trace back to one sample, sequenced in a study of cytomegalovirus exposure and HLA in healthy donors. PCR primers comprised 60 Vbeta and 13 Jbeta primers. Measured with immunoSEQ multiplex PCR; TCRdb has only the in-frame clones, and not every one. The sample holds approximately 190,000 clones; 65% to 85% are singletons and the top ten take 1.5% to 2%. The sample taken for sequencing was PBMCs. The receptors shown here come from a man aged 35-49 years in good health and CMV-seropositive.

The chain joins TRBV7-9 to TRBJ1-1; 8 nucleotides align to TRBD1. Per germline, CDR1 SEHNR and CDR2 FQNEAQ (reference sequence). Trimming removed 3 bases from V and 3 bases from J; junction bases left unmatched: 6. This CDR3 is 15 amino acids long. Here the CDR3 reads CASSLIQGVDTEAFF. CDR3 coding DNA: TGTGCCAGCAGCTTGATACAGGGGGTCGACACTGAAGCTTTCTTT. The whole variable domain, remainder taken from reference TRBV7-9 and TRBJ1-1, is DTGVSQNPRHKITKRGQNVTFRCDPISEHNRLYWYRQTLGQGPEFLTYFQNEAQLEKSRLLSDRFSAERPKGSFSTLEIQRTEQGDSAMYLCASSLIQGVDTEAFFGQGTRLTVV.

In this sample, this clone turned up a few times. For the CDR3, the DNA is TGTGCCAGCAGCTCGGGACAGCCAAACACCGGGGAGCTGTTTTTT. Amino acid sequence: CASSSGQPNTGELFF. V and J are TRBV7-8 and TRBJ2-2; 7 nucleotides line up with TRBD1. With 4 bases clipped from V and 2 bases from J, the junction kept 4 bases outside the gene matches. The CDR3 loop spans 15 amino acids. Germline assignment: CDR1 SGHVS and CDR2 FQNEAQ. Full variable domain (remainder filled in from reference TRBV7-8 and TRBJ2-2): GAGVSQSPRYKVAKRGQDVALRCDPISGHVSLFWYQQALGQGPEFLTYFQNEAQLDKSGLPSDRFFAERPEGSVSTLKIQRTQQEDSAVYLCASSSGQPNTGELFFGEGSRLTVL.

This clone was seen a handful of times. The CDR3 sequence: CASSGLAKEQFF. CDR3 DNA: TGTGCCAGCAGCGGACTAGCTAAGGAGCAGTTCTTC. This chain connects TRBV9 to TRBJ2-1; 7 bases agree with TRBD2. Germline CDR1 and CDR2: SGDLS and YYNGEE. V shed 3 bases and J 10 bases; nucleotides not matched to a gene: 4. The CDR3 spans 12 residues.

This chain joins TRBV7-6 and TRBJ1-1; D call uncertain. CDR1 SGHVS and CDR2 FNYEAQ come from the germline V gene. Trimming shortened V by 0 bases and J by 0 bases, and 11 bases separated the two germline ends. This CDR3 has 16 amino acids. DNA of the CDR3: TGTGCCAGCAGCTTAGCGCTGGGCAATTTGAACACTGAAGCTTTCTTT. Translated, it gives CASSLALGNLNTEAFF.

V and J are TRBV30 and TRBJ1-1; D ambiguous. This CDR3 has 10 amino acids. Germline V gene sequence: CDR1 GTSNPN, CDR2 SVGIG (reference sequence). For the CDR3, the DNA is TGTGCTTCACAAAACACTGAAGCTTTCTTT. Amino acid sequence: CASQNTEAFF.

The chain couples TRBV27 to TRBJ2-1; possibly TRBD1 for D (6 bases). The CDR3 loop spans 12 amino acids. The germline gives CDR1 MNHEY, CDR2 SMNVEV (reference sequence). V lost 5 bases and J lost 10, with 12 bases in between. This chain's CDR3 is CASSVGGWEQFF. Written as DNA, the CDR3 is TGTGCCAGCAGTGTAGGGGGTTGGGAGCAGTTCTTC.

The rearrangement links TRBV7-8 to TRBJ2-2; possibly TRBD1 for D (6 bases). The V end lost 1 base, the J end lost 6 bases, and 9 bases lay between the germline ends. This CDR3 contains 14 residues. Germline CDR1 reads SGHVS; CDR2 reads FQNEAQ. The CDR3 DNA sequence: TGTGCCAGCAGCTTAGACAGGGCAGCCGGGGAGCTGTTTTTT. Its translation: CASSLDRAAGELFF.

The chain employs TRBV28 and TRBJ2-1, with 8 bases lining up with TRBD2. J lost 1 base, V lost 5 bases, and 7 bases had no gene match. Per germline, CDR1 MDHEN and CDR2 SYDVKM. The CDR3 is made up of 16 amino acids. CDR3 sequence: CASSTKRESSYNEQFF. Here the CDR3 DNA reads TGTGCCAGCAGTACCAAGCGGGAGTCATCCTACAATGAGCAGTTCTTC. The full variable domain, in which reference TRBV28 and TRBJ2-1 provide the parts outside the CDR3, is DVKVTQSSRYLVKRTGEKVFLECVQDMDHENMFWYRQDPGLGLRLIYFSYDVKMKEKGDIPEGYSVSREKKERFSLILESASTNQTSMYLCASSTKRESSYNEQFFGPGTRLTVL.

The chain employs TRBV5-8 and TRBJ1-2, with 8 positions matching TRBD1. CDR3 length equals 15 residues. After removal of 4 bases from V and 4 bases from J, the junction contained 9 bases not matched to a gene. Germline loops: CDR1 SGHTS, CDR2 YDEGEE. The CDR3 loop reads CASSMRGTGIYGYTF. Here the CDR3 DNA reads TGTGCCAGCAGCATGAGGGGGACAGGTATCTATGGCTACACCTTC.

The chain employs TRBV27 and TRBJ1-4; D is possibly TRBD1 (5 bases). This CDR3 has 14 residues. V shed 3 bases and J shed 7 bases, with 12 bases lying between them. Per the germline V gene, CDR1 is MNHEY and CDR2 is SMNVEV (reference sequence). This CDR3 is CASSFWGEGEKLFF. The CDR3 DNA reads as TGTGCCAGCAGTTTTTGGGGGGAAGGTGAAAAACTGTTTTTT.

Regarding this clone: One junction end does not reproduce the germline sequence, and a read error may be involved. V and J are TRBV13 and TRBJ2-6; D remains ambiguous. This CDR3 is built from 12 residues. In germline, CDR1 is PRHDT, CDR2 FYEKMQ (reference sequence). The DNA for the CDR3 is TGTGCCAGCAGCTTTGTCCCCAACGGCCTGACTTTC. This encodes CASSFVPNGLTF.

The chain recombines TRBV27 with TRBJ2-7, with TRBD1 matching 7 bases. The CDR3 runs to 15 residues. With 6 bases clipped from V and 3 bases from J, the junction kept 11 bases outside the gene matches. Germline V gene data show CDR1 as MNHEY and CDR2 as SMNVEV (reference sequence). The CDR3 loop is CASSLSRTGIYEQYF. The CDR3 DNA reads TGTGCCAGCAGCCTCTCTAGGACAGGTATCTACGAGCAGTACTTC.

The rearrangement links TRBV27 to TRBJ2-5; 9 nucleotides match TRBD1. This CDR3 comprises 15 residues. Per germline, CDR1 MNHEY and CDR2 SMNVEV (reference sequence). With 7 bases clipped from V and 5 bases from J, the junction kept 11 bases outside the gene matches. CDR3 region: CASTNRQGGWETQYF. For the CDR3, the DNA is TGTGCCAGCACCAACCGACAGGGGGGTTGGGAGACCCAGTACTTC.

V usage is TRBV29-1 and J usage is TRBJ2-2; TRBD1 might be the D (6 bases). The CDR3 has 13 amino acids. Germline-derived CDR1 and CDR2 are SQVTM and ANQGSEA. V gave up 6 bases and J gave up 1 base, with 9 bases separating them. In DNA form, the CDR3 reads TGCAGCGTCGGGACACAGAACACCGGGGAGCTGTTTTTT. It specifies CSVGTQNTGELFF.

V is TRBV6-6 and J is TRBJ1-5, with D possibly being TRBD1 (6 bases). CDR1 is MNHNY and CDR2 is SVGAGI in the germline V gene (reference sequence). The CDR3 is 15 residues long. V was shortened by 2 bases and J by 2 bases, with 10 bases between the two germline ends. CDR3 DNA sequence: TGTGCCAGCAGTTACGGGGGGGCGGGCAATCAGCCCCAGCATTTT. Its protein product is CASSYGGAGNQPQHF.

This clone was detected only a few times. The rearrangement uses TRBV6-5 and TRBJ1-6; the match to TRBD1 covers 8 bases. Germline trimming cut 6 bases from V and 9 bases from J; bases unmatched to any gene: 10. The length of the CDR3 is 15 residues. Germline CDR1 reads MNHEY; CDR2 reads SVGAGI. CDR3 DNA: TGTGCCAGCAGACCCCCGGGGACAGGCAGTTCACCCCTCCACTTT. Protein product: CASRPPGTGSSPLHF.

Turning to this clone: Compared with germline, one end of the junction differs, possibly owing to a read error. This chain uses TRBV27 with TRBJ2-2; 8 positions agree with TRBD1. The germline V gene encodes CDR1 MNHEY and CDR2 SMNVEV (reference sequence). This CDR3 comprises 15 residues. The DNA of the CDR3 is TGTGCCACCAGTCGGACAGGGCTGGTCACCGGGGAGCTGTTTTTT. Its protein product is CATSRTGLVTGELFF.

This chain connects TRBV19 to TRBJ1-5; perhaps TRBD1 as D (6 bases). The V gene's germline CDR1 is LNHDA and CDR2 SQIVND (reference sequence). The CDR3 totals 17 residues. V was shortened by 8 bases and J by 2 bases, with 22 bases between the two germline ends. The CDR3 coding sequence is TGTGCCAGTCGCGCCTTGGGGGGGGCTCGGGGCAATCAGCCCCAGCATTTT. Amino acids: CASRALGGARGNQPQHF.

This chain uses TRBV19 with TRBJ1-2; D possibly corresponds to TRBD1 (5 bases). The ends were cut back, 2 bases at V and 6 bases at J, with 13 bases in the middle. The CDR3 extends over 14 amino acids. In germline, CDR1 is LNHDA, CDR2 SQIVND (reference sequence). The CDR3 region is CASSITGRADGYTF. The CDR3 bases are TGTGCCAGTAGTATAACGGGCAGGGCGGATGGCTACACCTTC.

This clone was counted once. The chain uses TRBV23-1 and TRBJ2-1, with 8 bases lining up with TRBD1. TRBV23-1 is an ORF, and what it does is uncertain. Trimming cost V 6 bases and J 5 bases; bases outside gene matches: 18. The CDR3 spans 18 residues. CDR3 bases: TGCGCCAGCAGCCATCCGGGATCCGGGACAGGCGTCCACAATGAGCAGTTCTTC. As protein: CASSHPGSGTGVHNEQFF.

The chain joins TRBV6-5 to TRBJ2-4; tentatively, D is TRBD1 (6 bases). CDR3 size: 13 residues. Germline V gene lookup returns CDR1 MNHEY and CDR2 SVGAGI. V dropped 5 bases and J dropped 10 bases, with 15 bases sitting between them. CDR3 DNA: TGTGCCAGCAGTACAGGGCAGGGTGGGATTCAGTACTTC. Its translation is CASSTGQGGIQYF.

V gene TRBV6-5 combines with J gene TRBJ1-1, with 9 bases aligning to TRBD1. Germline CDR1 reads MNHEY; CDR2 reads SVGAGI. V was pared by 7 bases and J by 8 bases, with 8 bases of the junction left unmatched. The CDR3 has 13 residues. The CDR3 nucleotides are TGTGCCAGCAACCTTATGGACAGGGGAGAAGCTTTCTTT. Translated, it gives CASNLMDRGEAFF.

The CDR3 DNA is TGTGCCAGCAGCTCCCGTGGGACAGACTCTGGGGCCAACGTCCTGACTTTC. Translated: CASSSRGTDSGANVLTF. The V call is TRBV7-8, the J call TRBJ2-6, with 7 bases fitting TRBD1. The trim removed 4 bases at V and 0 bases at J, leaving 6 bases unmatched. This CDR3 comprises 17 residues. Per the germline V gene, CDR1 is SGHVS and CDR2 is FQNEAQ.

CDR3 region: CASSLAVLTSGGREETQYF. In nucleotides, the CDR3 is TGTGCCAGCAGCTTAGCCGTACTTACTAGCGGGGGACGGGAAGAGACCCAGTACTTC. The chain uses TRBV7-2 and TRBJ2-5; 11 positions match TRBD2. There are 19 residues in the CDR3. Losses at the gene ends were 0 bases for V and 3 bases for J; bases not matched to a gene: 12. Germline lookup yields CDR1 SGHTA and CDR2 FQGNSA.

This clone was detected only a few times. The V gene is TRBV7-2, the J gene TRBJ2-3; D is possibly TRBD2 (6 bases). Trimming shortened V by 4 bases and J by 4 bases, and 15 bases separated the two germline ends. CDR3 length: 15 amino acids. Per the germline V gene, CDR1 is SGHTA and CDR2 is FQGNSA. As DNA, the CDR3 is TGTGCCAGCAGCTGGGGGGATCCCGGTCCAGATACGCAGTATTTT. Translation gives CASSWGDPGPDTQYF.

This rearrangement joins TRBV2 to TRBJ1-4; no reliable D call. V gave up 4 bases and J gave up 2 bases, with 11 bases separating them. CDR1 is SNHLY, CDR2 FYNNEI, per germline. The CDR3 runs to 15 residues. The CDR3 loop is CASSGYGGTNEKLFF. The CDR3 DNA sequence: TGTGCCAGCAGTGGTTATGGCGGTACTAATGAAAAACTGTTTTTT. The complete variable domain, with remaining parts taken from reference TRBV2 and TRBJ1-4, reads EPEVTQTPSHQVTQMGQEVILRCVPISNHLYFYWYRQILGQKVEFLVSFYNNEISEKSEIFDDQFSVERPDGSNFTLKIRSTKLEDSAMYFCASSGYGGTNEKLFFGSGTQLSVL.